The clone carrying this T cell receptor (beta chain) was seen ten or more times. Its antigen is currently unknown. This specimen comes from a study of T cells in Graves' hyperthyroidism and ophthalmopathy. Reasons for excluding patients were uncontrolled infection, other autoimmune disease, pregnancy or lactation. Deletions cut 5 bases from V and 2 bases from J, with 15 bases between. This CDR3 is 15 amino acids long. Regarding the study as a whole: The authors' 13 V-J model separated ophthalmopathy from stable hyperthyroidism. It was a median approximately 6.9 months before onset that the model predicted ophthalmopathy.

TCR beta CDR3 region amplification was performed from RNA transcripts. First-round RT-PCR of the TCR CDR3 relied on the HTBI primer set. Each CDR3 protein is one row after TCRdb ran MiXCR on the multiplex PCR reads. The sample has around 700,000 distinct CDR3 sequences, around 20% seen once. V and J are TRBV12-3 or TRBV12-4 and TRBJ2-5; no clear D gene. Sequenced material: blood. The origin of this receptor is a woman aged 45 to 65 with Graves' hyperthyroidism that later progressed to Graves' ophthalmopathy. In DNA, the CDR3 is TGTGCCAGCAGTCCCACCACAAGGGCGCAAGAGACCCAGTACTTC. Protein product: CASSPTTRAQETQYF.